One and the same sample provided the 5 T cell receptor beta chains below, sequenced in a study of OX40 agonist ivuxolimab in advanced cancers. Profiling relied on immunoSEQ multiplex PCR, and the TCRdb table lists in-frame clones only, not all of them. The repertoire holds roughly 100,000 clones, with around 90% as singletons. The sequences come from CD4+ or CD8+ T cells sorted from blood, collected in a trial of the OX40 agonist ivuxolimab. These receptors all come from an adult with an advanced solid tumor such as melanoma, head and neck, liver or kidney cancer.

This sequence joins TRBV18 and TRBJ1-2, with TRBD1 as a possible D gene (6 bases). The germline V gene has CDR1 KGHSH and CDR2 LQKENI. The CDR3 extends over 13 amino acids. The V end lost 3 bases, the J end lost 5 bases, and 10 bases lay between the germline ends. CDR3 sequence: CASSPGQPYGYTF. The CDR3 DNA follows: TGTGCCAGCTCACCCGGACAGCCTTATGGCTACACCTTC.

The CDR3, as DNA: TGTGCCAGCAGCCCTTGGTCCGCCGTCTCCTACGAGCAGTACTTC. This gives the protein CASSPWSAVSYEQYF. The chain combines TRBV7-9 with TRBJ2-7; D gene ambiguous. Trimming stripped 5 bases from V and 0 bases from J, with 14 bases between. The CDR3 contains 15 residues. Germline-derived CDR1 and CDR2 are SEHNR and FQNEAQ (reference sequence).

The chain carries TRBV6-5 and TRBJ1-4; D is perhaps TRBD1 (5 bases). Germline-derived CDR1 and CDR2 are MNHEY and SVGAGI. CDR3 length equals 15 residues. V was shortened by 4 bases and J by 3 bases, with 12 bases between the two germline ends. Here the CDR3 DNA reads TGTGCCAGCAGTTTGGGGGAGCCGGCTAATGAAAAACTGTTTTTT. Amino acid sequence: CASSLGEPANEKLFF.

This sequence joins TRBV9 and TRBJ2-2, with unresolved D. Germline V lookup: CDR1 SGDLS, CDR2 YYNGEE. The CDR3 consists of 13 residues. Deletions cut 0 bases from V and 6 bases from J, with 6 bases between. For the CDR3, the DNA is TGTGCCAGCAGCGTAGGGTTGGCCGGGGAGCTGTTTTTT. Protein product: CASSVGLAGELFF.

The rearrangement uses TRBV4-3 and TRBJ2-3; D is perhaps TRBD2 (6 bases). V lost 0 bases, J lost 2 bases, and 27 bases lay in between. CDR1 is LGHNA and CDR2 is YSLEER in the germline V gene. The CDR3 length is 21 residues. The CDR3 DNA reads as TGCGCCAGCAGCCAAGATATGGCACGGGGGACCCCACCTGAATCCACAGATACGCAGTATTTT. Protein product: CASSQDMARGTPPESTDTQYF.